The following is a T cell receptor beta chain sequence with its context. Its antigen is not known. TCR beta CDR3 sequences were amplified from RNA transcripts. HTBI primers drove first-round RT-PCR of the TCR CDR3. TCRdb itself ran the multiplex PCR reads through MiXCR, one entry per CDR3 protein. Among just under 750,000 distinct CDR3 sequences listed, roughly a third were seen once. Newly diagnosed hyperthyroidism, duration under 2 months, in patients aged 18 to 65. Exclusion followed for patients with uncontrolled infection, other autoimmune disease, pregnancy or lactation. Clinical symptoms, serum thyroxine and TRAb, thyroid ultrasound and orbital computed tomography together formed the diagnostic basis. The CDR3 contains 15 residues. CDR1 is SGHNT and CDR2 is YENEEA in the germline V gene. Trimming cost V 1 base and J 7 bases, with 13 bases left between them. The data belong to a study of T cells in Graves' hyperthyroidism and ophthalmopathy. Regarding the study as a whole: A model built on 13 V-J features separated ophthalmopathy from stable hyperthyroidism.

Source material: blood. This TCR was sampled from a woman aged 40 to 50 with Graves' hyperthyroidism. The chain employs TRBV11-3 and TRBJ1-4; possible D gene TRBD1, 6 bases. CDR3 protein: CASSLGVGGGEKLFF. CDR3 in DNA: TGTGCCAGCAGCTTAGGGGTAGGGGGAGGTGAAAAACTGTTTTTT.